The TCR beta chain under discussion was sequenced for a study of T cell repertoires in cytomegalovirus infection. Study as a whole: CMV epitopes in the study were HLA-C-restricted (recently identified) and HLA-B-restricted (well studied). Study-wide results and limits: HLA-C-restricted CMV-specific TCR beta clonotypes prevailed in the ex vivo response. Cumulative public TCR beta family frequency identified CMV carriers with the relevant HLA.

One entry per CDR3 protein results from TCRdb running MiXCR on the reads. The table has some 920,000 distinct CDR3 sequences, approximately 31% seen once. This clonotype was counted only a few times. No antigen is known for it. This sequence was found in a human donor in good health (CMV status not recorded). Some clones in this sample may be carry-over from other donors' samples. Here the sequenced sample was cultured CD8+ T cells from PBMCs, taken from culture after CMV antigen stimulation.

The CDR3 spells CASSLAAHEQYF. The CDR3 nucleotides read TGTGCCAGCAGCTTAGCAGCCCACGAGCAGTACTTC. This sequence joins TRBV7-2 and TRBJ2-7, with unresolved D. Germline values: CDR1 SGHTA, CDR2 FQGNSA. Trimming removed 0 bases from V and 5 bases from J, with 5 bases in between. This CDR3 contains 12 residues.